The 9 T cell receptor beta chains below come from one sample, sequenced in a study of CD8 T cells in ankylosing spondylitis. TCRdb reanalysed the 5' RACE reads using MiXCR and keeps one entry per CDR3 protein. The data show roughly 230,000 distinct CDR3 sequences, less than 9.5% seen once. Sequences were obtained from blood, either unsorted or a sorted T cell fraction (not recorded which). Every receptor here comes from a female donor with ankylosing spondylitis or in good health (not recorded which).

In its sample, this clonotype was seen many times. The chain couples TRBV27 to TRBJ1-1; 9 positions match TRBD1. CDR1 is MNHEY and CDR2 is SMNVEV in the germline V gene (reference sequence). This CDR3 contains 15 residues. V shed 5 bases and J 11 bases; nucleotides not matched to a gene: 15. CDR3 bases: TGTGCCAGCAGTCCCGGGACAGGGAGGTCGACCAAGGCTTTCTTT. Amino acids: CASSPGTGRSTKAFF.

This clonotype was seen at least ten times. DNA for the CDR3: TGTGCCAGCAGGAGAGGACCAAACAATGAGCAGTTCTTC. Encoded protein: CASRRGPNNEQFF. V gene TRBV12-3 or TRBV12-4 combines with J gene TRBJ2-1; D uncertain. There are 13 residues in the CDR3. The V and J ends lost 6 bases and 5 bases respectively, with 11 bases between them.

This clonotype appeared many times. The chain links TRBV7-9 to TRBJ1-2, with D hard to call. From germline, CDR1 is SEHNR and CDR2 FQNEAQ (reference sequence). The V gene lost 7 bases and the J gene lost 3 bases, with 9 bases spanning the gap. This CDR3 comprises 12 residues. CDR3 amino acids: CASNGVDYGYTF. The CDR3, as DNA: TGTGCCAGCAACGGAGTAGACTATGGCTACACCTTC.

Concerning this clonotype itself: This could be a read error, since a much larger clone is one nucleotide away. The V call is TRBV6-1, the J call TRBJ2-6, with TRBD1 matching over 8 bases. Germline values: CDR1 MNHNS, CDR2 SASEGT. CDR3 length: 14 amino acids. CDR3 coding DNA: TGTGTCAGCCAGGGGGCCTCTGGGGCCAACGTCCTGACTTTC. Its translation is CVSQGASGANVLTF.

This clonotype was seen at least ten times. This chain connects TRBV7-2 to TRBJ2-2, with a tentative D call TRBD1 (6 bases). CDR1 SGHTA and CDR2 FQGNSA come from the germline V gene. The V end lost 5 bases, the J end lost 5 bases, and 12 bases lay between the germline ends. The CDR3 is 14 residues long. CDR3 in DNA: TGTGCCAGCAGCACCCGGACAGCGACCGGGGAGCTGTTTTTT. Translating it yields CASSTRTATGELFF. The full variable domain, in which reference TRBV7-2 and TRBJ2-2 provide the parts outside the CDR3, is GAGVSQSPSNKVTEKGKDVELRCDPISGHTALYWYRQSLGQGLEFLIYFQGNSAPDKSGLPSDRFSAERTGGSVSTLTIQRTQQEDSAVYLCASSTRTATGELFFGEGSRLTVL.

Notes on this clonotype: This may come from a read error, since a much larger clone is one base off. This chain's CDR3 is CASSYQGGRNEQYF. DNA of the CDR3: TGTGCCAGCAGCTATCAGGGGGGTCGGAACGAGCAGTACTTC. The chain combines TRBV27 with TRBJ2-7; D possibly corresponds to TRBD1 (7 bases). CDR1 and CDR2 from the germline V gene are MNHEY and SMNVEV (reference sequence). This CDR3 region has 14 residues. V was pared by 6 bases and J by 5 bases, with 17 bases between.

As regards this clonotype: With a much larger clone just one base away, this may be a read error. V gene TRBV12-3 or TRBV12-4 combines with J gene TRBJ1-2; 9 bases are shared with TRBD1. The CDR3 is 15 residues long. The CDR3 protein is CASSIQQGAPYGCTF. The CDR3 DNA reads as TGTGCCAGCAGTATACAACAGGGGGCCCCCTATGGCTGCACCTTC.

With respect to this clonotype: A much more abundant neighbour one base away suggests this may be a read error. The CDR3 region is CANSHTGGSYEQYF. CDR3 nucleotide sequence: TGTGCCAACAGCCACACAGGGGGCTCCTACGAGCAGTACTTC. The chain employs TRBV3-1 and TRBJ2-7; 8 bases agree with TRBD1. The CDR3 has 14 amino acids. Germline V lookup: CDR1 LGHDT, CDR2 YNNKEL (reference sequence).

This clonotype was counted a few times. The CDR3 here is CASSEATTSSTDTQYF. The DNA of the CDR3 is TGTGCCAGCAGTGAAGCGACTACCTCTAGCACAGATACGCAGTATTTT. The J gene is TRBJ2-3, the V gene TRBV6-1; the D gene is possibly TRBD2 (5 bases). The CDR3 contains 16 residues. CDR1 and CDR2 (germline): MNHNS, SASEGT. V dropped 0 bases and J dropped 0 bases, with 10 bases sitting between them.